Shown below are 30 T cell receptor beta chains from a single sample sequenced in a study of T cells in Graves' hyperthyroidism and ophthalmopathy (dated by TCRdb to between 2017 and 2020). The method behind the library was multiplex PCR. The reads were generated on an Illumina HiSeq 2000. The TCR beta CDR3 regions were amplified from the RNA transcripts. The first round of RT-PCR for the TCR CDR3 was performed with the HTBI primer set and the Qiagen OneStep RT-PCR kit. The public sequencing data were trimmed at Q25 with fastp and processed into clonotypes with MiXCR by TCRdb, which kept only in-frame beta chains. For every CDR3 protein sequence, its rows merge into one entry that carries the most common genes and DNA. In all, the sample holds approximately 98,000 distinct CDR3 sequences, and roughly 40% of those were seen once. The ten largest clones capture around 9.6% of the sample. The sample comprised peripheral blood or thyroid tissue (not recorded which). These receptors were taken from a woman in her 30s with Graves' hyperthyroidism.

Many counts were recorded for this clonotype. J is TRBJ1-5 and V is TRBV7-9, with D maybe TRBD1 (6 bases). Germline lookup yields CDR1 SEHNR and CDR2 FQNEAQ (reference sequence). This CDR3 is built from 14 residues. V dropped 4 bases and J dropped 3 bases, with 10 bases sitting between them. The CDR3 sequence is CASSWDTVNQPQHF. CDR3 bases: TGTGCCAGCAGCTGGGACACCGTCAATCAGCCCCAGCATTTT.

For this clonotype: A read error is possible here, since a much larger clone lies one base away. The chain is built from TRBV28 and TRBJ1-5, with D unclear. Germline CDR1 reads MDHEN; CDR2 reads SYDVKM. CDR3 length: 15 residues. Trimming removed 8 bases from V and 0 bases from J, with 14 bases in between. In DNA form, the CDR3 reads TGTGCCAGCCTTAGTCACACCCATAGCAATCAGCCCCAGCATTTT. Translating it yields CASLSHTHSNQPQHF.

This clonotype was recorded at least ten times. The chain combines TRBV28 with TRBJ2-7; TRBD1 might be the D (6 bases). The V gene's germline CDR1 is MDHEN and CDR2 SYDVKM. V was cut by 6 bases and J by 4 bases, with 10 bases left in between. CDR3 length: 12 amino acids. CDR3 nucleotide sequence: TGTGCCAGCAGGCACAGGGATTACGAGCAGTACTTC. Translated, it gives CASRHRDYEQYF. The variable domain in full, completed from reference TRBV28 and TRBJ2-7, reads DVKVTQSSRYLVKRTGEKVFLECVQDMDHENMFWYRQDPGLGLRLIYFSYDVKMKEKGDIPEGYSVSREKKERFSLILESASTNQTSMYLCASRHRDYEQYFGPGTRLTVT.

This clonotype has a count of ten or more. The chain couples TRBV28 to TRBJ1-1; D possibly corresponds to TRBD1 (5 bases). The CDR3 has 15 residues. V lost 2 bases and J 0 bases, leaving 10 bases between the germline ends. The germline V gene has CDR1 MDHEN and CDR2 SYDVKM. CDR3 coding DNA: TGTGCCAGCAGTTTACCCGGGACCCTGAACACTGAAGCTTTCTTT. This codes for CASSLPGTLNTEAFF.

In this sample, this clonotype turned up many times. V gene TRBV9 combines with J gene TRBJ1-5, with 10 bases aligning to TRBD1. The CDR3 contains 15 residues. Trimming took 3 bases from V and 5 from J; bases not matched to a gene: 5. CDR1 and CDR2 from the germline V gene are SGDLS and YYNGEE. CDR3 coding DNA: TGTGCCAGCAGCGCGACAGGGGGCGAAGATCAGCCCCAGCATTTT. Its protein is CASSATGGEDQPQHF. The full variable domain, its missing parts supplied by reference TRBV9 and TRBJ1-5, is DSGVTQTPKHLITATGQRVTLRCSPRSGDLSVYWYQQSLDQGLQFLIQYYNGEERAKGNILERFSAQQFPDLHSELNLSSLELGDSALYFCASSATGGEDQPQHFGDGTRLSIL.

This clonotype was seen once. A much bigger clone sits one base away, suggesting this may be a read error. The chain employs TRBV6-5 and TRBJ1-1; 11 bases align to TRBD1. This CDR3 comprises 14 residues. Per the germline V gene, CDR1 is MNHEY and CDR2 is SVGAGI. The CDR3 DNA is TGTGCCCGCAGTTACTCGGGGACAGGGGGTGAAGCTTTCTTT. Translating it yields CARSYSGTGGEAFF.

The table lists this clonotype with a few counts. One end of the junction is discordant with germline, which a read error may explain. The chain employs TRBV28 and TRBJ2-7, with 10 bases lining up with TRBD1. From germline, CDR1 is MDHEN and CDR2 SYDVKM. The CDR3 is made up of 16 amino acids. DNA for the CDR3: TGTGCCACCAGTCCCGGGACAGGGGCTAGGTCCTACGAGCAGTACTTC. Amino acids: CATSPGTGARSYEQYF.

This clonotype was found many times. This chain connects TRBV20-1 to TRBJ2-3, with D perhaps matching TRBD2 (5 bases). From germline, CDR1 is DFQATT and CDR2 SNEGSKA (reference sequence). The CDR3 contains 14 residues. The ends were cut back, 0 bases at V and 3 bases at J, with 10 bases in the middle. CDR3 nucleotides: TGCAGTGCTAGAGATCGGGAAGTAACAGATACGCAGTATTTT. Translated: CSARDREVTDTQYF.

This chain uses TRBV7-2 with TRBJ2-2; no reliable D call. CDR1 SGHTA and CDR2 FQGNSA come from the germline V gene. Trimming left V 4 bases short and J 7 bases short, with 19 bases between. The CDR3 is 16 amino acids. The CDR3 nucleotides read TGTGCCAGCAGCTCAAGGGTTTCGACATTCCTCGGGGAGCTGTTTTTT. Protein: CASSSRVSTFLGELFF.

This clonotype appeared many times. This chain connects TRBV7-8 to TRBJ1-4, with D possibly TRBD1 on 5 matching bases. V was shortened by 5 bases and J by 3 bases, with 13 bases between the two germline ends. CDR3 length: 15 amino acids. Per the germline V gene, CDR1 is SGHVS and CDR2 is FQNEAQ. The CDR3 protein is CASSAPGPPNEKLFF. The CDR3 bases are TGTGCCAGCAGCGCGCCGGGGCCACCTAATGAAAAACTGTTTTTT.

This clonotype was observed many times. The V and J genes are TRBV7-9 and TRBJ1-2; D gene uncertain. CDR1 is SEHNR, CDR2 FQNEAQ, per germline (reference sequence). The CDR3 covers 15 residues. Trimming pared 4 bases from V and 6 bases from J, leaving 18 bases between. The CDR3 nucleotides read TGTGCCAGCAGCTATTACAGTTCGCTTTACCATGGCTACACCTTC. This gives the protein CASSYYSSLYHGYTF.

The chain is built from TRBV20-1 and TRBJ1-6; TRBD1 aligns across 7 bases. The V segment lost 0 bases and the J segment 10 bases; nucleotides outside the gene matches: 6. This CDR3 is built from 14 residues. The germline CDR1 and CDR2 sequences are DFQATT and SNEGSKA (reference sequence). The CDR3 here is CSARDQGEHSPLHF. DNA for the CDR3: TGCAGTGCTAGAGATCAGGGGGAGCACTCACCCCTCCACTTT.

Comments on this clonotype: Germline is not matched at one junction end, which may reflect a read error. The CDR3 bases are TGTGCCAGCAGGGATCAGCGGCGGGGGCCAGCCCCAGCATTT. Translated, it gives CASRDQRRGPAPAF. The chain links TRBV7-2 to TRBJ1-5; maybe TRBD1 (6 bases). There are 14 residues in the CDR3. Germline-derived CDR1 and CDR2 are SGHTA and FQGNSA.

V usage is TRBV7-2 and J usage is TRBJ2-5; TRBD2 agrees at 14 bases. The germline V gene has CDR1 SGHTA and CDR2 FQGNSA. CDR3 length: 18 residues. Germline trimming cut 1 base from V and 5 bases from J; bases unmatched to any gene: 9. Written as DNA, the CDR3 is TGTGCCAGCAGCTTAGGGGGCCCGGGACTAGCGGGAGATGAGACCCAGTACTTC. This translates into CASSLGGPGLAGDETQYF.

This rearrangement joins TRBV2 to TRBJ1-5, with 9 nucleotides matching TRBD1. V was pared by 9 bases and J by 4 bases, with 10 bases of the junction left unmatched. Looked up from germline, CDR1 is SNHLY and CDR2 is FYNNEI. The CDR3 extends over 15 amino acids. The CDR3, as DNA: TGTGCCAGTAGTACCGGGACAGGGTGGAATCAGCCCCAGCATTTT. Protein sequence: CASSTGTGWNQPQHF.

This clonotype was detected ten times or more. This rearrangement joins TRBV13 to TRBJ2-5, with no clear D. There are 14 residues in the CDR3. Trimming removed 2 bases at V and 2 bases at J, with 9 bases between. Germline CDR1 reads PRHDT; CDR2 reads FYEKMQ (reference sequence). CDR3 in DNA: TGTGCCAGCAGCTTACAAGCAGAACAAGAGACCCAGTACTTC. Protein: CASSLQAEQETQYF.

This chain connects TRBV2 to TRBJ1-1; the match to TRBD1 covers 7 bases. The germline CDR1 and CDR2 sequences are SNHLY and FYNNEI. This CDR3 is built from 14 residues. Trimming took 6 bases from V and 5 from J; bases not matched to a gene: 9. In DNA form, the CDR3 reads TGTGCCAGCAGCGTCACAGGGGTGAGGACTGAAGCTTTCTTT. Translation: CASSVTGVRTEAFF.

This clonotype was observed many times. V and J are TRBV28 and TRBJ2-7; 9 bases match TRBD1. This CDR3 region has 14 residues. CDR1 and CDR2 from the germline V gene are MDHEN and SYDVKM. Unmatched junction bases numbered 9, after V lost 6 bases and J lost 6 bases. CDR3 sequence reads: CASRDPQGAAEQYF. CDR3 DNA sequence: TGTGCCAGCAGAGACCCACAGGGGGCGGCCGAGCAGTACTTC.

This sequence joins TRBV5-1 and TRBJ2-1; 8 bases are shared with TRBD2. V dropped 4 bases and J dropped 8; count of bases not matched to a gene: 17. The CDR3 has 17 amino acids. Germline values: CDR1 SGHRS, CDR2 YFSETQ. CDR3 in amino acids: CASSPPYSAGGTDEQFF. DNA of the CDR3: TGCGCCAGCAGCCCCCCGTATTCGGCGGGAGGTACTGATGAGCAGTTCTTC.

This clonotype was observed a handful of times. V and J are TRBV20-1 and TRBJ2-3; tentatively, D is TRBD2 (5 bases). This CDR3 is built from 14 residues. Deletions cut 1 base from V and 4 bases from J, with 12 bases between. In germline, CDR1 is DFQATT, CDR2 SNEGSKA (reference sequence). For the CDR3, the DNA is TGCAGTGCTAGAGGGAGTAGTAGCGCAGATACGCAGTATTTT. It yields the protein CSARGSSSADTQYF.

The table lists this clonotype with many counts. This chain joins TRBV11-3 and TRBJ1-1; D uncertain. Germline assignment: CDR1 SGHNT and CDR2 YENEEA. Trimming stripped 0 bases from V and 0 bases from J, with 2 bases between. The CDR3 loop spans 13 amino acids. The CDR3 here is CASSLELNTEAFF. CDR3 coding DNA: TGTGCCAGCAGCTTAGAGCTGAACACTGAAGCTTTCTTT.

This clonotype showed up many times. This chain joins TRBV12-3 or TRBV12-4 and TRBJ2-5; D gene ambiguous. Between the trimmed V and J ends, which lost 1 base and 2 bases, there was a span of 11 bases. The CDR3 length is 15 residues. The CDR3 coding sequence is TGTGCCAGCAGTTTAGGCAGCCTACTACAAGAGACCCAGTACTTC. Residues: CASSLGSLLQETQYF.

Ten or more counts support this clonotype. This chain links TRBV6-5 with TRBJ1-5; 9 positions agree with TRBD1. This CDR3 comprises 16 residues. Germline CDR1 is MNHEY and CDR2 is SVGAGI. Trimming took 5 bases from V and 5 from J; bases not matched to a gene: 10. The CDR3 DNA reads as TGTGCCAGCAGTCCAAGGTTTAGACAGGGGGATCAGCCCCAGCATTTT. It codes for CASSPRFRQGDQPQHF.

This clonotype occurred a few times. J is TRBJ2-1 and V is TRBV6-5; TRBD2 matches at 7 bases. This CDR3 has 15 residues. Germline assignment: CDR1 MNHEY and CDR2 SVGAGI. The V and J ends lost 4 bases and 6 bases, in that order; junction bases with no gene match: 9. The CDR3 sequence is CASSSEGLYSNEQFF. The CDR3 nucleotides read TGTGCCAGCAGTTCGGAGGGACTATATAGCAATGAGCAGTTCTTC.

The table lists this clonotype with many counts. This chain uses TRBV2 with TRBJ1-4; D not resolved. V was pared by 7 bases and J by 8 bases, with 20 bases between. This CDR3 has 15 residues. The V gene's germline CDR1 is SNHLY and CDR2 FYNNEI. The CDR3 region is CASNMEVSSREKLFF. As DNA, the CDR3 is TGTGCCAGCAATATGGAGGTGTCCTCGAGGGAAAAACTGTTTTTT.

This clonotype occurred many times. This chain joins TRBV10-3 and TRBJ1-1; 9 bases are a match to TRBD1. CDR1 ENHRY and CDR2 SYGVKD come from the germline V gene. V trimming: 7 bases; J trimming: 5 bases; junction bases outside the gene matches: 14. The CDR3 totals 16 residues. CDR3 amino acids: CAIKEQGAPSRTEAFF. The DNA for the CDR3 is TGTGCCATCAAAGAACAGGGGGCTCCGAGTAGGACTGAAGCTTTCTTT.

This clonotype was found many times. This chain joins TRBV7-3 and TRBJ1-2, with D perhaps TRBD1 (5 bases). The germline V gene has CDR1 SGHTA and CDR2 FQGTGA. V was pared by 1 base and J by 4 bases, with 13 bases between. CDR3 length: 15 amino acids. The CDR3 protein is CASSLNPGPFYGYTF. CDR3 DNA sequence: TGTGCCAGCAGCTTAAATCCGGGGCCATTCTATGGCTACACCTTC.

About this clonotype: At one end the junction does not follow the germline gene, possibly because of a read error. The chain has TRBV4-1 and TRBJ2-6, with D hard to call. This CDR3 has 14 residues. Germline values: CDR1 MGHRA, CDR2 YSYEKL. Here the CDR3 DNA reads TGCGCCAGCAGCCCGATAGGCCCGGAGAACACTGAAGCTTTC. Encoded protein: CASSPIGPENTEAF.

As to this clonotype: The final CDR3 position lacks the conserved phenylalanine or tryptophan, pointing to a likely read error. The chain links TRBV9 to TRBJ1-3; D unresolved. The CDR3 is made up of 14 amino acids. V gave up 0 bases and J gave up 4 bases, with 8 bases separating them. The germline V gene encodes CDR1 SGDLS and CDR2 YYNGEE. The CDR3 sequence: CASSVGGTGNTIYL. The CDR3 DNA sequence: TGTGCCAGCAGCGTAGGGGGAACCGGAAACACCATATATCTT.

This chain links TRBV25-1 with TRBJ1-6; D may be TRBD1 (6 bases). The ends were cut back, 4 bases at V and 7 bases at J, with 17 bases in the middle. The germline V gene encodes CDR1 MGHDK and CDR2 SYGVNS. The CDR3 extends over 16 amino acids. The CDR3, as DNA: TGTGCCAGCAGTGCTAGGGGGGGTACGGTGAATTCACCCCTCCACTTT. Translation gives CASSARGGTVNSPLHF.